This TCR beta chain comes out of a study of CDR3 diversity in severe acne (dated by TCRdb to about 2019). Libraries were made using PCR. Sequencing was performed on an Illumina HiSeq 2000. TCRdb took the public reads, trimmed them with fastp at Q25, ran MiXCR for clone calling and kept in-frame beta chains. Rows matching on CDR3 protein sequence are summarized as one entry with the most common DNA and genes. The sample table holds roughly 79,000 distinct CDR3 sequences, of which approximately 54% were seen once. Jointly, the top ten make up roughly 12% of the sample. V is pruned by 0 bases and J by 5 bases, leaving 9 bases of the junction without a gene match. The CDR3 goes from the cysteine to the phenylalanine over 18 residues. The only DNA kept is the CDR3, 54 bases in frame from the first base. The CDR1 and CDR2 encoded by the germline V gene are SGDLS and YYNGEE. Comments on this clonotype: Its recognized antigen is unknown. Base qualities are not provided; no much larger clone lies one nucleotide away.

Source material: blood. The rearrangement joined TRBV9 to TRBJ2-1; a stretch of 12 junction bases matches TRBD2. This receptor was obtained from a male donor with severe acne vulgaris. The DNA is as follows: TGTGCCAGCAGCGTAGCTCGGGCTAGCGGGAGGGCCGACAATGAGCAGTTCTTC. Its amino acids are CASSVARASGRADNEQFF. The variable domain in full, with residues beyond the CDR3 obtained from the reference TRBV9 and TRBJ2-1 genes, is DSGVTQTPKHLITATGQRVTLRCSPRSGDLSVYWYQQSLDQGLQFLIQYYNGEERAKGNILERFSAQQFPDLHSELNLSSLELGDSALYFCASSVARASGRADNEQFFGPGTRLTVL.